The 26 T cell receptor beta chains given below trace back to one sample, sequenced in a study of T cell changes during pregnancy in multiple sclerosis. Sequencing used immunoSEQ multiplex PCR; TCRdb keeps in-frame clones, though not all of them. The repertoire consists of approximately 25,000 clones, with around nine tenths occurring once and the leading ten covering more than 7.5%. The sequencing here drew on CD8+ T cells from peripheral blood mononuclear cells, taken in the second trimester of pregnancy. The origin of the receptors is a female donor with multiple sclerosis, enrolled in a pregnancy study.

The chain links TRBV6-5 to TRBJ1-1; the match to TRBD1 covers 9 bases. This CDR3 comprises 15 residues. Germline V gene sequence: CDR1 MNHEY, CDR2 SVGAGI. Trimming at V came to 6 bases and at J to 6 bases, leaving 11 bases not matched to a gene. CDR3 nucleotide sequence: TGTGCCAGCAGATCGACACAGGGGGCGAAGGCTGAAGCTTTCTTT. This codes for CASRSTQGAKAEAFF.

The chain couples TRBV7-9 to TRBJ1-1, with 8 bases fitting TRBD1. Germline-derived CDR1 and CDR2 are SEHNR and FQNEAQ (reference sequence). CDR3 length equals 16 residues. With V trimmed by 5 bases and J by 1 base, 9 bases remained unmatched. The CDR3 coding sequence is TGTGCCAGCAGCCCTTCCGACAGGGGCCGGAACACTGAAGCTTTCTTT. Its translation is CASSPSDRGRNTEAFF. The whole variable domain, filled in from reference TRBV7-9 and TRBJ1-1, reads DTGVSQNPRHKITKRGQNVTFRCDPISEHNRLYWYRQTLGQGPEFLTYFQNEAQLEKSRLLSDRFSAERPKGSFSTLEIQRTEQGDSAMYLCASSPSDRGRNTEAFFGQGTRLTVV.

The CDR3 DNA sequence: TGTGCCTGGAATCTGATGGGGGGGCCGTACGAGCAGTACTTC. This translates into CAWNLMGGPYEQYF. The genes are TRBV30 and TRBJ2-7; perhaps TRBD2 as D (7 bases). Per the germline V gene, CDR1 is GTSNPN and CDR2 is SVGIG (reference sequence). This CDR3 is built from 14 residues. V gave up 4 bases and J gave up 4 bases, with 17 bases separating them.

Regarding this clone: The CDR3 does not close with the conserved phenylalanine or tryptophan, likely indicating a read error. The DNA is omitted, as the CDR3 cannot be located on it reliably, and the CDR3 follows TCRdb's listing. The rearrangement links TRBV10-1 to TRBJ2-7; the table's D call TRBD1 went unverified against the DNA. The CDR3 is made up of 8 amino acids, end residues included. The V gene's germline CDR1 is WNHNN and CDR2 SYGVQD (reference sequence). CDR3 amino acids: CASRTGQA.

In the case of this clone: One end of the junction is discordant with germline, which a read error may explain. The chain has TRBV7-7 and TRBJ2-1, with TRBD1 matching 9 bases. This CDR3 is built from 14 residues. Germline V gene lookup returns CDR1 SSHAT and CDR2 FNYEAQ (reference sequence). The CDR3 here is CASSSRDRVNEQFF. In nucleotides, the CDR3 is TGTGCTAGCAGCTCCCGGGACAGGGTCAATGAGCAGTTCTTC.

The genes are TRBV2 and TRBJ2-3, with D unresolved. The ends were cut back, 4 bases at V and 2 bases at J, with 7 bases in the middle. The germline V gene has CDR1 SNHLY and CDR2 FYNNEI. CDR3 size: 13 residues. The chain's CDR3 is CASSGQDTDTQYF. CDR3 sequence (DNA): TGTGCCAGCAGTGGGCAGGACACAGATACGCAGTATTTT. The complete variable domain, with remaining parts taken from reference TRBV2 and TRBJ2-3, reads EPEVTQTPSHQVTQMGQEVILRCVPISNHLYFYWYRQILGQKVEFLVSFYNNEISEKSEIFDDQFSVERPDGSNFTLKIRSTKLEDSAMYFCASSGQDTDTQYFGPGTRLTVL.

V and J are TRBV15 and TRBJ2-1; TRBD2 matches 12 bases. The trim removed 8 bases at V and 4 bases at J, leaving 9 bases unmatched. Germline lookup yields CDR1 LNHNV and CDR2 YYDKDF (reference sequence). This CDR3 contains 16 residues. CDR3 sequence: CATVASGGAFYNEQFF. The CDR3 nucleotides are TGTGCCACCGTAGCTAGCGGGGGGGCCTTTTACAATGAGCAGTTCTTC. Full variable domain (rest looked up from reference TRBV15 and TRBJ2-1): DAMVIQNPRYQVTQFGKPVTLSCSQTLNHNVMYWYQQKSSQAPKLLFHYYDKDFNNEADTPDNFQSRRPNTSFCFLDIRSPGLGDTAMYLCATVASGGAFYNEQFFGPGTRLTVL.

V is TRBV6-4 and J is TRBJ2-2, with D perhaps TRBD1 (5 bases). CDR3 length: 16 amino acids. CDR1 and CDR2 from the germline V gene are MRHNA and SNTAGT. Trimming pared 0 bases from V and 5 bases from J, leaving 13 bases between. In DNA form, the CDR3 reads TGTGCCAGCAGTGACTCGCCCCAGGGCCTGACCGGGGAGCTGTTTTTT. This sequence encodes CASSDSPQGLTGELFF.

The V call is TRBV7-2, the J call TRBJ1-1; TRBD1 is a possible D gene (5 bases). Deletions cut 5 bases from V and 3 bases from J, with 19 bases between. The germline CDR1 and CDR2 sequences are SGHTA and FQGNSA. This CDR3 region has 16 residues. The DNA for the CDR3 is TGTGCCAGCAGCCCCGGACACTTTTTTGCGGACACTGAAGCTTTCTTT. This sequence encodes CASSPGHFFADTEAFF.

The chain recombines TRBV6-4 with TRBJ2-1; D is possibly TRBD2 (5 bases). Trimming removed 0 bases from V and 3 bases from J, with 9 bases in between. This CDR3 spans 15 amino acids. Germline V gene sequence: CDR1 MRHNA, CDR2 SNTAGT. The CDR3 DNA sequence: TGTGCCAGCAGTGACTCGGGTAGCGACTACAATGAGCAGTTCTTC. The encoded protein is CASSDSGSDYNEQFF.

This rearrangement joins TRBV6-5 to TRBJ1-2; perhaps TRBD1 as D (5 bases). The CDR3 is made up of 14 amino acids. With 0 bases removed from V and 3 bases from J, the gap between germline ends came to 8 bases. Germline V gene data show CDR1 as MNHEY and CDR2 as SVGAGI. The CDR3 region is CASSYSKGDYGYTF. The CDR3 nucleotides read TGTGCCAGCAGTTACTCGAAAGGGGACTATGGCTACACCTTC.

This clone has more than one count but fewer than ten. This sequence joins TRBV6-4 and TRBJ2-1; TRBD2 agrees at 12 bases. The CDR3 runs to 15 residues. After removal of 5 bases from V and 7 bases from J, the junction contained 6 bases not matched to a gene. CDR1 and CDR2 (germline): MRHNA, SNTAGT. CDR3 loop: CASSPSGGANNEQFF. The CDR3 DNA follows: TGTGCCAGCAGTCCTAGCGGGGGGGCCAATAATGAGCAGTTCTTC.

This chain joins TRBV5-6 and TRBJ1-1; 7 bases are shared with TRBD1. The V and J ends lost 7 bases and 0 bases, in that order; junction bases with no gene match: 3. Germline CDR1 reads SGHDT; CDR2 reads YYEEEE. The CDR3 spans 13 residues. The CDR3 nucleotides are TGTGCCAGCGGGGACAGTCTGAACACTGAAGCTTTCTTT. Amino acid sequence: CASGDSLNTEAFF. The entire variable domain, with the rest obtained from reference TRBV5-6 and TRBJ1-1, is as follows: DAGVTQSPTHLIKTRGQQVTLRCSPKSGHDTVSWYQQALGQGPQFIFQYYEEEERQRGNFPDRFSGHQFPNYSSELNVNALLLGDSALYLCASGDSLNTEAFFGQGTRLTVV.

The chain employs TRBV13 and TRBJ2-7; TRBD2 aligns across 7 bases. Germline lookup yields CDR1 PRHDT and CDR2 FYEKMQ (reference sequence). CDR3 length: 15 residues. With V trimmed by 1 base and J by 2 bases, 5 bases remained unmatched. The CDR3 region is CASSLETSRPYEQYF. The DNA of the CDR3 is TGTGCCAGCAGCTTAGAGACTAGCCGCCCCTACGAGCAGTACTTC.

The V call is TRBV7-9, the J call TRBJ2-5; TRBD1 agrees at 9 bases. The end of the DNA is better explained by TRBJ2-7, so the J call may be wrong. This CDR3 spans 15 amino acids. The germline V gene encodes CDR1 SEHNR and CDR2 FQNEAQ (reference sequence). CDR3 protein: CASSLAGTGLYEQYF. For the CDR3, the DNA is TGTGCCAGCAGCTTAGCGGGGACAGGGCTCTACGAGCAGTACTTC.

This sequence joins TRBV15 and TRBJ1-1; no clear D. Trimming shortened V by 7 bases and J by 1 base, and 10 bases separated the two germline ends. In germline, CDR1 is LNHNV, CDR2 YYDKDF (reference sequence). The CDR3 sequence is 13 residues long. For the CDR3, the DNA is TGTGCCACCACCGAGCTCACGAACACTGAAGCTTTCTTT. Protein sequence: CATTELTNTEAFF.

The chain couples TRBV2 to TRBJ2-3, with D uncertain. The germline V gene has CDR1 SNHLY and CDR2 FYNNEI. The CDR3 contains 15 residues. V dropped 7 bases and J dropped 2 bases, with 16 bases sitting between them. The CDR3 loop is CASIPDLVPTDTQYF. Here the CDR3 DNA reads TGTGCCAGCATCCCAGACTTGGTCCCCACAGATACGCAGTATTTT.

CDR3 loop: CASSFQGSSYNSPLHF. CDR3 coding DNA: TGTGCCAGCAGCTTCCAGGGCAGCTCCTATAATTCACCCCTCCACTTT. The V and J genes are TRBV11-2 and TRBJ1-6; possibly TRBD1 for D (5 bases). The ends were cut back, 3 bases at V and 0 bases at J, with 9 bases in the middle. Per germline, CDR1 SGHAT and CDR2 FQNNGV. This CDR3 has 16 residues.

This clone was recorded only once. CDR3 amino acids: CASAYLRGGNHEQYF. CDR3 sequence (DNA): TGTGCCAGCGCCTACCTTCGGGGAGGGAACCACGAGCAGTACTTC. The rearrangement uses TRBV6-5 and TRBJ2-7; 7 bases map to TRBD2. Unmatched junction bases numbered 15, after V lost 8 bases and J lost 5 bases. Germline loops: CDR1 MNHEY, CDR2 SVGAGI. This CDR3 comprises 15 residues.

CDR3 loop: CSVTGGLNTEAFF. CDR3 bases: TGCAGCGTCACAGGGGGCTTGAACACTGAAGCTTTCTTT. The V gene is TRBV29-1, the J gene TRBJ1-1, with 9 bases identical to TRBD1. Germline V gene sequence: CDR1 SQVTM, CDR2 ANQGSEA. Unmatched junction bases numbered 2, after V lost 6 bases and J lost 0 bases. There are 13 residues in the CDR3.

V gene TRBV30 combines with J gene TRBJ1-1, with unresolved D. V lost 0 bases, J lost 8 bases, and 7 bases lay in between. Germline V CDR1 and CDR2: GTSNPN, SVGIG (reference sequence). This CDR3 contains 11 residues. The CDR3 sequence is CAWSVLAEAFF. Here the CDR3 DNA reads TGTGCCTGGAGTGTACTCGCGGAAGCTTTCTTT.

The chain employs TRBV5-5 and TRBJ1-2, with 10 bases that match TRBD1. V lost 6 bases to trimming and J lost 4 bases; unmatched junction nucleotides: 21. The germline gives CDR1 SGHKS, CDR2 YYEKEE (reference sequence). This CDR3 has 19 amino acids. CDR3 sequence (DNA): TGTGCCAGCACCCTTTCCGGTGACAGGGGGCCTAAGGACGGCTATGGCTACACCTTC. Translating gives CASTLSGDRGPKDGYGYTF.

The V and J genes are TRBV4-3 and TRBJ1-2; tentatively, D is TRBD1 (5 bases). Germline V gives CDR1 LGHNA, CDR2 YSLEER. This CDR3 is built from 13 residues. The V end lost 6 bases, the J end lost 3 bases, and 11 bases lay between the germline ends. CDR3: CASRSDSYYGYTF. The CDR3 region has the DNA TGCGCCAGCAGGTCCGACAGCTACTATGGCTACACCTTC.

The CDR3 nucleotides read TGTGCCAGTAGTCTAGGGGGGCGGGGGTCCCAAGAGACCCAGTACTTC. Encoded protein: CASSLGGRGSQETQYF. This chain uses TRBV19 with TRBJ2-5; TRBD2 might be the D (7 bases). The ends were cut back, 5 bases at V and 1 base at J, with 17 bases in the middle. The CDR3 is 16 amino acids. Germline assignment: CDR1 LNHDA and CDR2 SQIVND (reference sequence).

V and J are TRBV4-1 and TRBJ2-3; D gene uncertain. In germline, CDR1 is MGHRA, CDR2 YSYEKL. Trimming removed 6 bases at V and 0 bases at J, with 7 bases between. This CDR3 comprises 13 residues. CDR3 in amino acids: CASSRLSTDTQYF. The CDR3 coding sequence is TGCGCCAGCAGTCGACTGAGCACAGATACGCAGTATTTT.

This sequence joins TRBV9 and TRBJ1-2; 8 bases agree with TRBD1. Germline V gene lookup returns CDR1 SGDLS and CDR2 YYNGEE. Trimming cost V 4 bases and J 4 bases; bases outside gene matches: 6. CDR3 length: 14 amino acids. CDR3 nucleotides: TGTGCCAGCAGCCCCAACCAGGGGGCCTATGGCTACACCTTC. Protein sequence: CASSPNQGAYGYTF.